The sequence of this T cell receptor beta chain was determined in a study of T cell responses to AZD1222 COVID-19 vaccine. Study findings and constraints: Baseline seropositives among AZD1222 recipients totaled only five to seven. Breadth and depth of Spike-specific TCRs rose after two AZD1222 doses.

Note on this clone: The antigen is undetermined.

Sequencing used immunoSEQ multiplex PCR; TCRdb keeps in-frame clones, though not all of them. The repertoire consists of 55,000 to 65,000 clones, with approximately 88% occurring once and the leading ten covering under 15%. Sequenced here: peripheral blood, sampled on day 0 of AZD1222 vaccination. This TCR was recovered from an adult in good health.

As DNA, the CDR3 is TGTGCCAGCAGCCAAGAGAACCTTAAAGGTACCATATATTTT. It translates to CASSQENLKGTIYF. The chain carries TRBV3-1 (or the pseudogene TRBV3-2) and TRBJ1-3; D uncertain. The length of the CDR3 is 14 residues. The V end lost 0 bases, the J end lost 10 bases, and 13 bases lay between the germline ends. The germline gives CDR1 LGHDT, CDR2 YNNKEL (reference sequence).